Ten or more counts support the clone carrying this T cell receptor beta chain. From germline, CDR1 is DFQATT and CDR2 SNEGSKA (reference sequence). CDR3 length: 16 amino acids. The V end lost 0 bases, the J end lost 0 bases, and 15 bases lay between the germline ends. This sample is drawn from a study of T cells in Graves' hyperthyroidism and ophthalmopathy. RNA transcripts served as the template for amplifying TCR beta CDR3 regions. The HTBI primer set was used in a first-round RT-PCR of the TCR CDR3. TCRdb reprocessed the multiplex PCR reads with MiXCR, giving one entry per CDR3 protein. Of about 740,000 distinct CDR3 sequences listed, 13% to 15% are singletons.

This chain connects TRBV20-1 to TRBJ2-7, with D unresolved. Sequencing input: blood. This receptor was obtained from a woman between 18 and 29 years old with Graves' hyperthyroidism. The CDR3 is CSARDLKTSASYEQYF. The CDR3 nucleotides read TGCAGTGCTAGAGATCTCAAAACGTCAGCCTCCTACGAGCAGTACTTC.